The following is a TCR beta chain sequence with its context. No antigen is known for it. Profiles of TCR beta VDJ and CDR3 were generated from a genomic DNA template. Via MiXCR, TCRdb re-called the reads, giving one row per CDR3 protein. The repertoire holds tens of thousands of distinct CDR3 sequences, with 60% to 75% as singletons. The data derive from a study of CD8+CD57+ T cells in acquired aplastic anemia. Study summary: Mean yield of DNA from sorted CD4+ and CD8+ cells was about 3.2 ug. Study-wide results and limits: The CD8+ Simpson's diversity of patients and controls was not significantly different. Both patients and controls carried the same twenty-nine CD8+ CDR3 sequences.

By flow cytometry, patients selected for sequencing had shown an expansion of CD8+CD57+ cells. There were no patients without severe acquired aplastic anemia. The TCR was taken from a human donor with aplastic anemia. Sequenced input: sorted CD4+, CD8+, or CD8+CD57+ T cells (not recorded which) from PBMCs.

CDR3 amino acids: CSAQSMRYSPLHF. The CDR3 DNA is TGCAGTGCCCAGTCCATGAGATATTCACCCCTCCACTTT. The V gene is TRBV20-1, the J gene TRBJ1-6; D is undetermined. The CDR3 contains 13 residues. Per the germline V gene, CDR1 is DFQATT and CDR2 is SNEGSKA (reference sequence). Trimming cost V 6 bases and J 8 bases, with 14 bases left between them.